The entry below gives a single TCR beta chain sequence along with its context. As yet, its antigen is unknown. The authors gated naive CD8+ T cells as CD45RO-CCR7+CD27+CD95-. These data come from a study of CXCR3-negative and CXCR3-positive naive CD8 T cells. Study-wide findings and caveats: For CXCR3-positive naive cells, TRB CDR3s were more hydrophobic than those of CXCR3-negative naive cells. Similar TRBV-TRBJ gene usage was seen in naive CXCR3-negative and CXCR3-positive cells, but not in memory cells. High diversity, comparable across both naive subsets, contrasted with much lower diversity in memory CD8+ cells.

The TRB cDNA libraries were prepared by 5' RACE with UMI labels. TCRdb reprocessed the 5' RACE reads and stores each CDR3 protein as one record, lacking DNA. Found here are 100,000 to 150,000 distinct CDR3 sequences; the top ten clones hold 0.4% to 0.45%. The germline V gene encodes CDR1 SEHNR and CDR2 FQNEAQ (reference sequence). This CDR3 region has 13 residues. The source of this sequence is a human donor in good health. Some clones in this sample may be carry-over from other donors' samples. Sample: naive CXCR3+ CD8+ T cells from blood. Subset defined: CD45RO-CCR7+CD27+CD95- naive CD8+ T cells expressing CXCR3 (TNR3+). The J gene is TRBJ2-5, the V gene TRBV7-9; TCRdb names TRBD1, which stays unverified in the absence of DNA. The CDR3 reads CASGRGLGETQYF. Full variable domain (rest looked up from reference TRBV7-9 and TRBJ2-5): DTGVSQNPRHKITKRGQNVTFRCDPISEHNRLYWYRQTLGQGPEFLTYFQNEAQLEKSRLLSDRFSAERPKGSFSTLEIQRTEQGDSAMYLCASGRGLGETQYFGPGTRLLVL.